These 29 T cell receptor beta chains were all obtained from the same sample, sequenced in a study of T cell responses to AZD1222 COVID-19 vaccine. Libraries were prepared by immunoSEQ multiplex PCR; TCRdb keeps only in-frame clonotypes and omits some of them. The sample has 70,000 or so clones, approximately 80% seen once. Material: peripheral blood, obtained on day 0 of AZD1222 vaccination. These receptors all come from an adult in good health.

The rearrangement links TRBV11-2 to TRBJ2-1; D is possibly TRBD2 (6 bases). V gave up 7 bases and J gave up 3 bases, with 13 bases separating them. The CDR3 is 14 amino acids. Per the germline V gene, CDR1 is SGHAT and CDR2 is FQNNGV. The CDR3 DNA follows: TGTGCCAGCATCGATAGCGGCGACTACAATGAGCAGTTCTTC. It yields the protein CASIDSGDYNEQFF.

The gene calls are TRBV28 and TRBJ2-5; 8 bases fit TRBD2. The CDR3 runs 13 residues. Trimming at V came to 7 bases and at J to 7 bases, leaving 8 bases not matched to a gene. Germline CDR1 MDHEN, CDR2 SYDVKM. The CDR3 DNA sequence: TGTGCCAGCATGGCCGGGAGGGTTGGGACCCAGTACTTC. This translates into CASMAGRVGTQYF. The whole variable domain, filled in from reference TRBV28 and TRBJ2-5, reads DVKVTQSSRYLVKRTGEKVFLECVQDMDHENMFWYRQDPGLGLRLIYFSYDVKMKEKGDIPEGYSVSREKKERFSLILESASTNQTSMYLCASMAGRVGTQYFGPGTRLLVL.

This chain links TRBV4-3 with TRBJ2-7; D perhaps matches TRBD2 (6 bases). Germline assignment: CDR1 LGHNA and CDR2 YSLEER. The CDR3 consists of 14 residues. V shed 1 base and J shed 7 bases, with 14 bases lying between them. DNA of the CDR3: TGCGCCAGCAGCCAAGTCCTCAGCGGAGGGGAGCAGTACTTC. Protein product: CASSQVLSGGEQYF.

This clone was counted once. The chain uses TRBV12-3 or TRBV12-4 and TRBJ1-1; 7 bases align to TRBD1. The J segment lost 4 bases and the V segment lost 11 bases, leaving 10 bases of the junction unmatched. The CDR3 consists of 13 residues. This CDR3 reads CAGTLKGATEAFF. Written as DNA, the CDR3 is TGTGCCGGCACCCTAAAGGGGGCCACTGAAGCTTTCTTT.

The V gene is TRBV12-5, the J gene TRBJ2-2; 8 nucleotides align to TRBD1. V gave up 5 bases and J gave up 5 bases; unmatched junction bases: 7. In germline, CDR1 is LGHNT, CDR2 FRNRAP. The CDR3 consists of 15 residues. The CDR3, as DNA: TGTGCTAGTGGTCAGGGACAGGTGGGGACCGGGGAGCTGTTTTTT. Its protein is CASGQGQVGTGELFF.

For this clone: At the DNA level, this CDR3 is encoded by other sequences in the same sample as well. The chain combines TRBV7-9 with TRBJ2-3; a possible D gene is TRBD2 (7 bases). The CDR3 length is 15 residues. Between the trimmed V and J ends, which lost 2 bases and 6 bases, there was a span of 15 bases. In germline, CDR1 is SEHNR, CDR2 FQNEAQ (reference sequence). The CDR3 nucleotides are TGTGCCAGCAGCTTACGGGGCAAGGGGGGGGATACGCAGTATTTT. As protein: CASSLRGKGGDTQYF.

The rearrangement links TRBV28 to TRBJ1-5, with 8 bases lining up with TRBD1. CDR3 length: 15 amino acids. Germline CDR1 MDHEN, CDR2 SYDVKM. J gave up 6 bases and V 2 bases, and 6 bases lay outside the gene matches. CDR3: CASSLQGAIRQPQHF. The CDR3 nucleotides are TGTGCCAGCAGTTTACAGGGGGCAATTCGTCAGCCCCAGCATTTT.

CDR3 sequence reads: CASGTTGSGEKLFF. DNA of the CDR3: TGTGCTAGTGGTACGACAGGGAGTGGCGAAAAACTGTTTTTT. This chain links TRBV12-5 with TRBJ1-4; 7 bases are shared with TRBD1. CDR3 length: 14 residues. Germline V gene data show CDR1 as LGHNT and CDR2 as FRNRAP. V was pared by 5 bases and J by 8 bases, with 8 bases of the junction left unmatched.

The chain carries TRBV2 and TRBJ2-5, with TRBD1 identical over 7 bases. The CDR3 is 18 residues long. Germline V lookup: CDR1 SNHLY, CDR2 FYNNEI. Trimming at V came to 6 bases and at J to 3 bases, leaving 19 bases not matched to a gene. The DNA of the CDR3 is TGTGCCAGCAGCGACAGGGTTAATGTCGGACACTCCAAAGAGACCCAGTACTTC. Encoded protein: CASSDRVNVGHSKETQYF.

The rearrangement links TRBV4-1 to TRBJ1-5; maybe TRBD1 (5 bases). CDR3 length: 18 residues. CDR1 and CDR2 (germline): MGHRA, YSYEKL. The V end lost 0 bases, the J end lost 2 bases, and 17 bases lay between the germline ends. The CDR3 DNA sequence: TGCGCCAGCAGCCAAGATTTCGGGGCCCTCGGCGGCAATCAGCCCCAGCATTTT. Translation: CASSQDFGALGGNQPQHF.

This chain links TRBV25-1 with TRBJ1-6, with TRBD1 matching over 8 bases. The CDR3 has 18 residues. CDR1 and CDR2 from the germline V gene are MGHDK and SYGVNS. V gave up 8 bases and J gave up 10 bases; unmatched junction bases: 22. In DNA, the CDR3 is TGTGCCAGCCCCGAAGGACCCCCGGACAGGGAGTTGTGGTCACCCCTCCACTTT. This sequence encodes CASPEGPPDRELWSPLHF.

CDR3 in DNA: TGTGCCAGCAGTGAAAGGGAGGTTGGAAACACCATATATTTT. Its translation: CASSEREVGNTIYF. The chain links TRBV6-1 to TRBJ1-3; D unclear. Germline V gene lookup returns CDR1 MNHNS and CDR2 SASEGT. The CDR3 totals 14 residues. Trimming cost V 2 bases and J 3 bases, with 8 bases left between them.

V and J are TRBV28 and TRBJ1-4; D unclear. Germline loops: CDR1 MDHEN, CDR2 SYDVKM. This CDR3 is built from 17 residues. Trimming shortened V by 3 bases and J by 0 bases, and 14 bases separated the two germline ends. In nucleotides, the CDR3 is TGTGCCAGCAGTTTCTTCCAGTTGGAAACAACTAATGAAAAACTGTTTTTT. It codes for CASSFFQLETTNEKLFF.

This clone has a single count. The chain joins TRBV12-5 to TRBJ1-3; TRBD1 matches 7 bases. V shed 9 bases, J shed 4 bases, and the junction held 6 bases outside the gene matches. The length of the CDR3 is 13 residues. Per the germline V gene, CDR1 is LGHNT and CDR2 is FRNRAP. DNA of the CDR3: TGTGCTAGCTCCAGGGGGACCGGAAACACCATATATTTT. This gives the protein CASSRGTGNTIYF.

This chain connects TRBV5-8 to TRBJ1-2, with 9 bases that match TRBD1. V gave up 3 bases and J gave up 2 bases; unmatched junction bases: 5. The CDR3 is made up of 15 amino acids. Germline V gene sequence: CDR1 SGHTS, CDR2 YDEGEE. The CDR3 sequence is CASSWGQGGNYGYTF. CDR3 sequence (DNA): TGTGCCAGCAGCTGGGGACAGGGTGGGAACTATGGCTACACCTTC. The full variable domain, its missing parts supplied by reference TRBV5-8 and TRBJ1-2, is EAGVTQSPTHLIKTRGQQATLRCSPISGHTSVYWYQQALGLGLQFLLWYDEGEERNRGNFPPRFSGRQFPNYSSELNVNALELEDSALYLCASSWGQGGNYGYTFGSGTRLTVV.

The CDR3 is CASSSTSQYEQYF. The CDR3 DNA reads as TGTGCCAGCAGCTCCACTAGTCAGTACGAGCAGTACTTC. This rearrangement joins TRBV7-9 to TRBJ2-7; D perhaps matches TRBD2 (5 bases). V was trimmed by 4 bases and J by 4 bases, leaving 11 bases between them. Per the germline V gene, CDR1 is SEHNR and CDR2 is FQNEAQ (reference sequence). There are 13 residues in the CDR3.

The chain employs TRBV5-4 and TRBJ2-1; 7 bases are shared with TRBD2. Germline values: CDR1 SGHNT, CDR2 YYREEE (reference sequence). The V and J ends lost 3 bases and 1 base, in that order; junction bases with no gene match: 10. The CDR3 extends over 17 amino acids. Here the CDR3 reads CASSSGGAGMSYNEQFF. The CDR3 DNA is TGTGCCAGCAGCTCGGGGGGAGCGGGGATGTCCTACAATGAGCAGTTCTTC.

There are a few counts of this clone. The genes are TRBV4-2 and TRBJ1-5, with D possibly TRBD1 on 5 matching bases. Germline CDR1 is LGHNA and CDR2 is YNFKEQ. CDR3 length: 15 residues. The ends were cut back, 2 bases at V and 1 base at J, with 9 bases in the middle. The CDR3 loop is CASSQHQGSNQPQHF. CDR3 DNA sequence: TGTGCCAGCAGCCAACACCAGGGAAGCAATCAGCCCCAGCATTTT.

The chain couples TRBV27 to TRBJ2-3; D is possibly TRBD1 (5 bases). Germline V gene sequence: CDR1 MNHEY, CDR2 SMNVEV (reference sequence). V was trimmed by 6 bases and J by 8 bases, leaving 21 bases between them. The length of the CDR3 is 15 residues. CDR3 bases: TGTGCCAGCAGCTTGGGGTTTACGGGTCAGGGTACGCAGTATTTT. This encodes CASSLGFTGQGTQYF.

V usage is TRBV24-1 and J usage is TRBJ2-7, with 13 bases fitting TRBD2. Germline V gene data show CDR1 as KGHDR and CDR2 as SFDVKD. The CDR3 sequence is 16 residues long. The V segment lost 2 bases and the J segment 3 bases; nucleotides outside the gene matches: 3. CDR3 sequence reads: CATSDSRTSGGYEQYF. In DNA form, the CDR3 reads TGTGCCACCAGTGATTCTCGGACTAGCGGGGGCTACGAGCAGTACTTC.

The CDR3: CASSEGLAGGSTDTQYF. The DNA for the CDR3 is TGTGCCAGCAGTGAGGGGCTAGCGGGGGGGAGCACAGATACGCAGTATTTT. The gene calls are TRBV6-1 and TRBJ2-3, with 12 bases identical to TRBD2. The CDR3 is 17 amino acids. The J segment lost 0 bases and the V segment lost 3 bases, leaving 4 bases of the junction unmatched. The germline V gene has CDR1 MNHNS and CDR2 SASEGT.

The DNA for the CDR3 is TGTGCCAGCAGCTTACGTCCCGGGACAGGGGCAGATACGCAGTATTTT. Protein sequence: CASSLRPGTGADTQYF. V and J are TRBV5-8 and TRBJ2-3; TRBD1 aligns across 10 bases. Germline V gene sequence: CDR1 SGHTS, CDR2 YDEGEE. V dropped 2 bases and J dropped 4; count of bases not matched to a gene: 7. The CDR3 runs 16 residues.

The J gene is TRBJ2-1, the V gene TRBV5-1; 10 bases are a match to TRBD2. The V and J ends lost 1 base and 4 bases, in that order; junction bases with no gene match: 8. This CDR3 has 17 amino acids. Germline V gene lookup returns CDR1 SGHRS and CDR2 YFSETQ. The CDR3, as DNA: TGCGCCAGCAGCTTGTCTGGGAAGCGGGGGGGATACAATGAGCAGTTCTTC. Amino acids: CASSLSGKRGGYNEQFF.

The chain recombines TRBV7-9 with TRBJ2-6; no clear D. Germline V gene lookup returns CDR1 SEHNR and CDR2 FQNEAQ (reference sequence). The V gene lost 3 bases and the J gene lost 1 base, with 7 bases spanning the gap. CDR3 size: 15 residues. CDR3 protein: CASSFLGSGANVLTF. CDR3 DNA sequence: TGTGCCAGCAGCTTCCTGGGGTCTGGGGCCAACGTCCTGACTTTC. Supplemented by reference TRBV7-9 and TRBJ2-6, the full variable domain reads DTGVSQNPRHKITKRGQNVTFRCDPISEHNRLYWYRQTLGQGPEFLTYFQNEAQLEKSRLLSDRFSAERPKGSFSTLEIQRTEQGDSAMYLCASSFLGSGANVLTFGAGSRLTVL.

This chain links TRBV10-3 with TRBJ2-2; 8 nucleotides align to TRBD1. Germline CDR1 and CDR2: ENHRY and SYGVKD. This CDR3 is built from 17 residues. V shed 3 bases and J 5 bases; nucleotides not matched to a gene: 11. The CDR3 nucleotides are TGTGCCATCAGTGATCTTTTGTGGCAGGGGGCGACCGGGGAGCTGTTTTTT. It translates to CAISDLLWQGATGELFF.

The rearrangement uses TRBV5-1 and TRBJ2-7; D is undetermined. Deletions cut 0 bases from V and 4 bases from J, with 11 bases between. This CDR3 has 14 residues. Germline V lookup: CDR1 SGHRS, CDR2 YFSETQ. CDR3 sequence reads: CASSLGQQYYEQYF. The CDR3 DNA reads as TGCGCCAGCAGCTTGGGGCAGCAATATTACGAGCAGTACTTC.

V gene TRBV19 combines with J gene TRBJ1-1; a weak D match, TRBD1 (5 bases). The germline CDR1 and CDR2 sequences are LNHDA and SQIVND (reference sequence). With 6 bases removed from V and 2 bases from J, the gap between germline ends came to 16 bases. CDR3 size: 15 residues. CDR3 in amino acids: CASRPVREGNTEAFF. Here the CDR3 DNA reads TGTGCCAGTAGACCTGTCAGGGAAGGAAACACTGAAGCTTTCTTT.

V and J are TRBV18 and TRBJ1-1, with a tentative D call TRBD1 (5 bases). CDR1 and CDR2 (germline): KGHSH, LQKENI. The CDR3 runs 14 residues. V lost 2 bases, J lost 3 bases, and 10 bases lay in between. The CDR3 sequence: CASSPEAGDTEAFF. The CDR3 coding sequence is TGTGCCAGCTCACCAGAGGCGGGGGACACTGAAGCTTTCTTT.

The rearrangement uses TRBV6-2 or TRBV6-3 and TRBJ2-2; D gene ambiguous. The germline V gene has CDR1 MNHEY and CDR2 SVGEGT. The CDR3 sequence is 12 residues long. Trimming took off 5 bases at V and 2 bases at J, with 3 bases between the two ends. CDR3 sequence: CASSLNTGELFF. The DNA of the CDR3 is TGTGCCAGCAGTCTAAACACCGGGGAGCTGTTTTTT.